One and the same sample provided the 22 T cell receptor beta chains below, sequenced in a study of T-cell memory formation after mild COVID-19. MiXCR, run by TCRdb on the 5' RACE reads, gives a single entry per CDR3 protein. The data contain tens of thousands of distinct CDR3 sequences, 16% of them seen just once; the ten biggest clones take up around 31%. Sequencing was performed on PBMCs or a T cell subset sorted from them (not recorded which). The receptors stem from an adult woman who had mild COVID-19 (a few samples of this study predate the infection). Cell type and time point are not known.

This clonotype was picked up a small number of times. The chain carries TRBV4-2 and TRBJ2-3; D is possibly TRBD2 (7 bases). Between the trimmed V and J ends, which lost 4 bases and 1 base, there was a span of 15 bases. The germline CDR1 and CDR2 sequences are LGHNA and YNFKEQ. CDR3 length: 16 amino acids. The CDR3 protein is CASSPRVGGRTDTQYF. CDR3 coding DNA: TGTGCCAGCAGCCCACGGGTCGGGGGGCGCACAGATACGCAGTATTTT.

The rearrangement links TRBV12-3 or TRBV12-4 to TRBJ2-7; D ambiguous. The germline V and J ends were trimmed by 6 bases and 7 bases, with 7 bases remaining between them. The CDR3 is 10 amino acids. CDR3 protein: CASSRLEQYF. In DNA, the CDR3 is TGTGCCAGCAGCCGACTTGAGCAGTACTTC.

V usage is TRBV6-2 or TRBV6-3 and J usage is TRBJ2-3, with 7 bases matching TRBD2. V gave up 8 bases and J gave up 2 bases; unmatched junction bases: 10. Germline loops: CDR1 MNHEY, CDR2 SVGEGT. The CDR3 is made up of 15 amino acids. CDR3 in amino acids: CASFARLADTDTQYF. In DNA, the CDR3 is TGTGCCAGCTTCGCGAGGCTAGCGGACACAGATACGCAGTATTTT.

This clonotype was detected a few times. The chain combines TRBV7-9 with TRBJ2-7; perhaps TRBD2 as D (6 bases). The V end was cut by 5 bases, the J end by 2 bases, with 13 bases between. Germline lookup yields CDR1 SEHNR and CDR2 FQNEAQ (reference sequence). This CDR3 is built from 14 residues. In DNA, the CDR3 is TGTGCCAGCAGCCCGGGGGTTCGCCCCTACGAGCAGTACTTC. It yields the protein CASSPGVRPYEQYF. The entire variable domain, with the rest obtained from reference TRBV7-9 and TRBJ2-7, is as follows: DTGVSQNPRHKITKRGQNVTFRCDPISEHNRLYWYRQTLGQGPEFLTYFQNEAQLEKSRLLSDRFSAERPKGSFSTLEIQRTEQGDSAMYLCASSPGVRPYEQYFGPGTRLTVT.

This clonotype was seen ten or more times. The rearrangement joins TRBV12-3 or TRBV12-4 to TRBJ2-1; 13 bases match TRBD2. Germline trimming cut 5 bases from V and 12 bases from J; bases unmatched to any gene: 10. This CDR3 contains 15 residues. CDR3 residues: CASSLLAGGPNGQFF. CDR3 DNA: TGTGCCAGCAGTCTACTAGCGGGAGGGCCGAACGGGCAGTTCTTC.

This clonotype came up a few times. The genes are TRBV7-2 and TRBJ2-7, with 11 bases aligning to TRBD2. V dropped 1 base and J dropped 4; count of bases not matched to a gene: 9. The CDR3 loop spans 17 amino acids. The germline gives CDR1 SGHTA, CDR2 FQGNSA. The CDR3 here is CASSLVGLTSGAYEQYF. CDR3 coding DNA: TGTGCCAGCAGCTTAGTGGGGCTGACTAGCGGGGCATACGAGCAGTACTTC. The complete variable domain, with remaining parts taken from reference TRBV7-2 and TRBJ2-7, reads GAGVSQSPSNKVTEKGKDVELRCDPISGHTALYWYRQSLGQGLEFLIYFQGNSAPDKSGLPSDRFSAERTGGSVSTLTIQRTQQEDSAVYLCASSLVGLTSGAYEQYFGPGTRLTVT.

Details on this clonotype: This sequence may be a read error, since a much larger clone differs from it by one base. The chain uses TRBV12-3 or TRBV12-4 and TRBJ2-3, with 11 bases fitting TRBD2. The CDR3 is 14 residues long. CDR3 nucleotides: TGTGCCAGCAGCTTAGCGGGGGGGCGAGATACGCAGTATTTT. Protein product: CASSLAGGRDTQYF.

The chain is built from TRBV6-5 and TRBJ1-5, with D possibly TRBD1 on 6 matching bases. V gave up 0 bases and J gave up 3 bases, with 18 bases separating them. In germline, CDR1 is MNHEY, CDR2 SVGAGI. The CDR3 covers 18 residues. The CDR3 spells CASSYSRAGVHPNQPQHF. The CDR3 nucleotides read TGTGCCAGCAGTTACTCGAGGGCAGGGGTCCATCCCAATCAGCCCCAGCATTTT.

DNA of the CDR3: TGCGCCAGCCGGGACATTACAGACTACGAGCAGTACTTC. This sequence encodes CASRDITDYEQYF. The V gene is TRBV4-1, the J gene TRBJ2-7, with D perhaps TRBD1 (6 bases). Germline-derived CDR1 and CDR2 are MGHRA and YSYEKL. V lost 8 bases to trimming and J lost 3 bases, with 14 bases between them. The CDR3 length is 13 residues.

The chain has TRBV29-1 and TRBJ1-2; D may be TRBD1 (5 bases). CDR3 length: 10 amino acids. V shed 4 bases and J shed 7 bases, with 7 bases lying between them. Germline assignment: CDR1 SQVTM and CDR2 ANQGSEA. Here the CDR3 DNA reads TGCAGCGTTGGGGGGGTTGGCTACACCTTC. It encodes CSVGGVGYTF.

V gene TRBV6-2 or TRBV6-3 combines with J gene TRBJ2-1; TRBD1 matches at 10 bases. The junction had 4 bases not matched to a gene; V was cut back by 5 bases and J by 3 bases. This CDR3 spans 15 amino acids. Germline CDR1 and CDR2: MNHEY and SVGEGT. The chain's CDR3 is CASSPGTGDYNEQFF. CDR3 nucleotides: TGTGCCAGCAGTCCGGGGACAGGGGACTACAATGAGCAGTTCTTC.

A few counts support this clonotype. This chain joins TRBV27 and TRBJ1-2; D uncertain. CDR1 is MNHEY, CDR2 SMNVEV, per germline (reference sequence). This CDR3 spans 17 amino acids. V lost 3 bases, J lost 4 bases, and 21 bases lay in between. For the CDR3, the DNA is TGTGCCAGCAGTTTTTGGCCCACCCGCCCCGAGGCCTATGGCTACACCTTC. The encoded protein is CASSFWPTRPEAYGYTF.

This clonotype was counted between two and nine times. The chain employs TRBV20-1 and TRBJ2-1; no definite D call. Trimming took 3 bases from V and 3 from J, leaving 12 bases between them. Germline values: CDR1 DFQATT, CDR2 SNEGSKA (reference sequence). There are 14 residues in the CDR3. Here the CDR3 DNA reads TGCAGTGCTAGTGGCCACCAAGACTACAATGAGCAGTTCTTC. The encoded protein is CSASGHQDYNEQFF.

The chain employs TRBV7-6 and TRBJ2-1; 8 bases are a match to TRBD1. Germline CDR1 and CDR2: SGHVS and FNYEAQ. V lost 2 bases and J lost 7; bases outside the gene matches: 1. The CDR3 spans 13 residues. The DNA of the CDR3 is TGTGCCAGCAGCTTAAACAGGGGGAATGAGCAGTTCTTC. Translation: CASSLNRGNEQFF.

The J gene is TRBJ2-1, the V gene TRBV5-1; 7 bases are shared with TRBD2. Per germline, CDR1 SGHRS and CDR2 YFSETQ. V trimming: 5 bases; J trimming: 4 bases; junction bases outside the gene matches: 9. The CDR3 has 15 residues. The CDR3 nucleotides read TGCGCCAGCAGAGGATCCAGCGGGGCATACAATGAGCAGTTCTTC. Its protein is CASRGSSGAYNEQFF. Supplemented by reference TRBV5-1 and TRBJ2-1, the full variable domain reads KAGVTQTPRYLIKTRGQQVTLSCSPISGHRSVSWYQQTPGQGLQFLFEYFSETQRNKGNFPGRFSGRQFSNSRSEMNVSTLELGDSALYLCASRGSSGAYNEQFFGPGTRLTVL.

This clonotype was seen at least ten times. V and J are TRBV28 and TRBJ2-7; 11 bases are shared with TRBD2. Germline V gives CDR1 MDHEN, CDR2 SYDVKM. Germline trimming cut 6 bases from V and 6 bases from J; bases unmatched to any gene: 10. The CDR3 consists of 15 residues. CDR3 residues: CASSTGLAGTREQYF. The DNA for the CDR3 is TGTGCCAGCAGCACCGGACTAGCGGGCACGCGCGAGCAGTACTTC.

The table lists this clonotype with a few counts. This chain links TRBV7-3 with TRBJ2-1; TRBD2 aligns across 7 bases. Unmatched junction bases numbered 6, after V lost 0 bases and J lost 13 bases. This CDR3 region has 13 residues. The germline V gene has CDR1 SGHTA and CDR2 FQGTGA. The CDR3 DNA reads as TGTGCCAGCAGCTTAACGTTCGGGGGGAGTCAGTTCTTC. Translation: CASSLTFGGSQFF.

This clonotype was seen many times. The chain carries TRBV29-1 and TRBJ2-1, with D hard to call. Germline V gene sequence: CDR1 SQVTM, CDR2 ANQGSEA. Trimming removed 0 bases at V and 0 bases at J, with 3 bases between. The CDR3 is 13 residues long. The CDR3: CSVEDGSYNEQFF. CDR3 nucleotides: TGCAGCGTTGAAGACGGCTCCTACAATGAGCAGTTCTTC.

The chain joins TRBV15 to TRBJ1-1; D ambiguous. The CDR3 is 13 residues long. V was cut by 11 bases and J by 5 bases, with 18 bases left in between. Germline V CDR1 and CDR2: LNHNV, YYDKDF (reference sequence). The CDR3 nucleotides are TGTGCCGCCCGTGGCGGGGATTTGACTGAAGCTTTCTTT. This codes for CAARGGDLTEAFF.

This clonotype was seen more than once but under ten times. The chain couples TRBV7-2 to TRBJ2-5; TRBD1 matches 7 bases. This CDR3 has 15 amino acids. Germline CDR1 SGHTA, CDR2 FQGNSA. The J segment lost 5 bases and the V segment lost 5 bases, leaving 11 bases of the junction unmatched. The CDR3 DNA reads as TGTGCCAGCAGCGCTACGAGGGGGCGCGGTGAGACCCAGTACTTC. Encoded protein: CASSATRGRGETQYF.

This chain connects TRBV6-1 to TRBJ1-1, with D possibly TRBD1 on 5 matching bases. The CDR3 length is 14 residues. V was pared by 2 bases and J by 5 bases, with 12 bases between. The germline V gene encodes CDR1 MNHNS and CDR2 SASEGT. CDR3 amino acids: CASSEFGGGTEAFF. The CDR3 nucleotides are TGTGCCAGCAGTGAATTTGGGGGGGGGACTGAAGCTTTCTTT.

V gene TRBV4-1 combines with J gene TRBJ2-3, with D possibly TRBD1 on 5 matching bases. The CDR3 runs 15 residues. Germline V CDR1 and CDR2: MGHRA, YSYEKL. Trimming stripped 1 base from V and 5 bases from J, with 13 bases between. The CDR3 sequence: CASSQVQGVGDTQYF. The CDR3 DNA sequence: TGCGCCAGCAGCCAAGTGCAGGGCGTCGGAGATACGCAGTATTTT.